Each of the 3 T cell receptor beta chains below was sequenced from the same sample in a study of brain T cells in children with intractable seizures. Method: immunoSEQ multiplex PCR; TCRdb's copy keeps in-frame clones and lacks some. The data show around 100,000 clones, roughly 94% seen once. Material: peripheral blood, obtained at surgery. The receptors were gathered from a boy under two years old with hemimegalencephaly and intractable seizures.

This chain connects TRBV7-2 to TRBJ1-6; D is undetermined. V was pared by 4 bases and J by 13 bases, with 14 bases between. Germline values: CDR1 SGHTA, CDR2 FQGNSA. The CDR3 spans 13 residues. DNA of the CDR3: TGTGCCAGCAGCTCTTTGGACGGGAGGCCCCTCCACTTT. Translation gives CASSSLDGRPLHF.

The chain links TRBV15 to TRBJ2-7; tentatively, D is TRBD1 or TRBD2 (6 bases each). CDR1 LNHNV and CDR2 YYDKDF come from the germline V gene (reference sequence). V was clipped by 1 base and J by 6 bases, with 13 bases between them. This CDR3 has 14 residues. CDR3 nucleotides: TGTGCCACCAGCAGAGGGGGGGCGCTCGGCGAGCAGTACTTC. Translated, it gives CATSRGGALGEQYF. Full variable domain (missing parts from reference TRBV15 and TRBJ2-7): DAMVIQNPRYQVTQFGKPVTLSCSQTLNHNVMYWYQQKSSQAPKLLFHYYDKDFNNEADTPDNFQSRRPNTSFCFLDIRSPGLGDTAMYLCATSRGGALGEQYFGPGTRLTVT.

The rearrangement joins TRBV19 to TRBJ1-1; D is ambiguous. Germline V gene sequence: CDR1 LNHDA, CDR2 SQIVND (reference sequence). Trimming removed 1 base from V and 4 bases from J, with 7 bases in between. The CDR3 loop spans 13 amino acids. The CDR3 DNA sequence: TGTGCCAGTAGTATAGTGGCGGGCACTGAAGCTTTCTTT. Its translation is CASSIVAGTEAFF. The whole variable domain, remainder taken from reference TRBV19 and TRBJ1-1, is DGGITQSPKYLFRKEGQNVTLSCEQNLNHDAMYWYRQDPGQGLRLIYYSQIVNDFQKGDIAEGYSVSREKKESFPLTVTSAQKNPTAFYLCASSIVAGTEAFFGQGTRLTVV.